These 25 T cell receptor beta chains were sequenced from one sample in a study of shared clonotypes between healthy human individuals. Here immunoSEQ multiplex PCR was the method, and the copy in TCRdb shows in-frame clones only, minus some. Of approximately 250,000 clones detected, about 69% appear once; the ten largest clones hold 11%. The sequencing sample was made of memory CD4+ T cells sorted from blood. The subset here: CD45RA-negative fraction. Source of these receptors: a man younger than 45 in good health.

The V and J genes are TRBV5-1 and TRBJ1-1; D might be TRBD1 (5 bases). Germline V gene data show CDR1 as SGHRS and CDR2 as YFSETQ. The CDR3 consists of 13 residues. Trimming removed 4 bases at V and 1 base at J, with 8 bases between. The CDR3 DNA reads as TGCGCCAGCAGCGTAGGACAGAACACTGAAGCTTTCTTT. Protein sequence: CASSVGQNTEAFF.

This chain's CDR3 is CASSWGGAEAFF. CDR3 bases: TGTGCCAGCAGCTGGGGTGGTGCTGAAGCTTTCTTT. The rearrangement joins TRBV7-9 to TRBJ1-1, with D unclear. The CDR3 has 12 amino acids. Trimming cost V 4 bases and J 6 bases, with 9 bases left between them. The V gene's germline CDR1 is SEHNR and CDR2 FQNEAQ (reference sequence).

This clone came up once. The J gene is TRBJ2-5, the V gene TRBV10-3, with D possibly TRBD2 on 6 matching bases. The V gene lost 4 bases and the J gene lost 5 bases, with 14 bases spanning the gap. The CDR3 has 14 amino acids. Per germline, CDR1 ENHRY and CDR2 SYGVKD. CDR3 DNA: TGTGCCATCAGTGGCGGGGATTTACTGGAGACCCAGTACTTC. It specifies CAISGGDLLETQYF.

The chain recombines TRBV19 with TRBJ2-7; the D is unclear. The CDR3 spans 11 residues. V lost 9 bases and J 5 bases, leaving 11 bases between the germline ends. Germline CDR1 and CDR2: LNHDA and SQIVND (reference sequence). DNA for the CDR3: TGTGCCAGGATCCCGAATCACGAGCAGTACTTC. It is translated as CARIPNHEQYF.

The CDR3 reads CASSLGSDTAYEQYF. The CDR3 nucleotides read TGTGCCAGCAGCTTAGGTTCGGACACCGCCTACGAGCAGTACTTC. The chain joins TRBV7-6 to TRBJ2-7; possible D gene TRBD1, 5 bases. This CDR3 has 15 residues. The germline V gene has CDR1 SGHVS and CDR2 FNYEAQ. V lost 1 base and J 2 bases, leaving 12 bases between the germline ends.

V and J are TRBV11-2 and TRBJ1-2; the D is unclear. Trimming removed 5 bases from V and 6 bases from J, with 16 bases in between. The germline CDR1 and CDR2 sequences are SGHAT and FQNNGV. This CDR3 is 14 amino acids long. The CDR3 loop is CASSPIGGNDGYTF. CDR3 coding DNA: TGTGCCAGCAGCCCCATAGGAGGGAACGATGGCTACACCTTC.

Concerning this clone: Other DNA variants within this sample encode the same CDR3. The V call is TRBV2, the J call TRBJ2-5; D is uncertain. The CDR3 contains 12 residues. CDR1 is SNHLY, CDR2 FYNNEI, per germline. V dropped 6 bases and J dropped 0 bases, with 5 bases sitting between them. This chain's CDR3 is CASSEYQETQYF. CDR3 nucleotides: TGTGCCAGCAGCGAGTACCAAGAGACCCAGTACTTC.

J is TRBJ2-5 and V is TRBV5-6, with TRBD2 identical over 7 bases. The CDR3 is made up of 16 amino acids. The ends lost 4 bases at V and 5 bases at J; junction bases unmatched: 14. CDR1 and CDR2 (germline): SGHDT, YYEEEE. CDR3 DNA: TGTGCCAGCAGCATAGGTTTGAGGGAGGGCCGGGAGACCCAGTACTTC. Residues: CASSIGLREGRETQYF.

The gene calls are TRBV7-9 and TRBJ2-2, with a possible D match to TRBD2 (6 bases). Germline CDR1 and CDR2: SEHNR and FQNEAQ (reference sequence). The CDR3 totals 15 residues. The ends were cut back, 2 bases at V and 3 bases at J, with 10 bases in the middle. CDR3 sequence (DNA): TGTGCCAGCAGCTTATGGTTAGCGGACACCGGGGAGCTGTTTTTT. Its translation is CASSLWLADTGELFF.

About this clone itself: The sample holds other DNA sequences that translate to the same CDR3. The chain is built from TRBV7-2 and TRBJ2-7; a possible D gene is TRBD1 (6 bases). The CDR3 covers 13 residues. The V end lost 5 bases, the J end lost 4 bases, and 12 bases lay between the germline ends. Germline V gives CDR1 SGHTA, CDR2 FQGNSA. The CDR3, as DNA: TGTGCCAGCAGCCTACGGACAGTATACGAGCAGTACTTC. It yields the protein CASSLRTVYEQYF. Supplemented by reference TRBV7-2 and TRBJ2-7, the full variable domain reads GAGVSQSPSNKVTEKGKDVELRCDPISGHTALYWYRQSLGQGLEFLIYFQGNSAPDKSGLPSDRFSAERTGGSVSTLTIQRTQQEDSAVYLCASSLRTVYEQYFGPGTRLTVT.

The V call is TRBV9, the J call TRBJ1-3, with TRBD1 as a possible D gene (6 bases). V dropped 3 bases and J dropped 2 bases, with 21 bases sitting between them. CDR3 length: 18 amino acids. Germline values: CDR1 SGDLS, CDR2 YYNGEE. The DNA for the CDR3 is TGTGCCAGCAGCGAGACCGGAGTCGGGGGCCGAACTGGAAACACCATATATTTT. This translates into CASSETGVGGRTGNTIYF.

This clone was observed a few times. CDR3 DNA sequence: TGCGCCAGCAGCACCTCTAGCGACACAGATACGCAGTATTTT. This sequence encodes CASSTSSDTDTQYF. The chain is built from TRBV5-1 and TRBJ2-3, with D possibly matching TRBD2 (6 bases). Germline V CDR1 and CDR2: SGHRS, YFSETQ. This CDR3 spans 14 amino acids. With 4 bases removed from V and 2 bases from J, the gap between germline ends came to 11 bases.

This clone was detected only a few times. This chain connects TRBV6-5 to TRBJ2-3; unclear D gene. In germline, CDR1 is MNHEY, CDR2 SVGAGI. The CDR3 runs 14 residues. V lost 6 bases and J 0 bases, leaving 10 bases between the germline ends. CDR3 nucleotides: TGTGCCAGCAGAGGTCGCCCTAGCACAGATACGCAGTATTTT. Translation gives CASRGRPSTDTQYF.

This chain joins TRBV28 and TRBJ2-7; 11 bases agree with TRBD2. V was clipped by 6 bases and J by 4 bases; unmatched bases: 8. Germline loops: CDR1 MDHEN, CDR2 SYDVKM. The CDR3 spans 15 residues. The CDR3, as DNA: TGTGCCAGCAGACATACTCTAGCGGGGGGTTACGAGCAGTACTTC. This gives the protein CASRHTLAGGYEQYF.

The CDR3 reads CASSPGLGYEQYF. The CDR3 DNA reads as TGTGCCAGCAGCCCAGGACTAGGATACGAGCAGTACTTC. The V and J genes are TRBV11-3 and TRBJ2-7; 7 positions agree with TRBD2. The germline CDR1 and CDR2 sequences are SGHNT and YENEEA. The CDR3 extends over 13 amino acids. V dropped 5 bases and J dropped 4; count of bases not matched to a gene: 5.

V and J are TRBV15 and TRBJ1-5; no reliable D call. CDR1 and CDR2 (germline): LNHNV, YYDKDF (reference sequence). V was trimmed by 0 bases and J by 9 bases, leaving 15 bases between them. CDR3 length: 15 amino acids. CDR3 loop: CATSRDKGVVGPQHF. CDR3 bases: TGTGCCACCAGCAGAGATAAAGGCGTCGTGGGGCCCCAGCATTTT. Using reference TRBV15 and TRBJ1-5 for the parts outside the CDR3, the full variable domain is DAMVIQNPRYQVTQFGKPVTLSCSQTLNHNVMYWYQQKSSQAPKLLFHYYDKDFNNEADTPDNFQSRRPNTSFCFLDIRSPGLGDTAMYLCATSRDKGVVGPQHFGDGTRLSIL.

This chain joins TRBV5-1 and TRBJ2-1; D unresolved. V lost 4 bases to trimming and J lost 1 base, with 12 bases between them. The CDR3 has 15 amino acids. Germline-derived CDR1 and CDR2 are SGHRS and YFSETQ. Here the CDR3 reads CASSPQTPSYNEQFF. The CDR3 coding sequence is TGCGCCAGCAGCCCACAGACGCCTTCCTACAATGAGCAGTTCTTC. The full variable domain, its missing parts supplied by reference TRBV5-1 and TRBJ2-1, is KAGVTQTPRYLIKTRGQQVTLSCSPISGHRSVSWYQQTPGQGLQFLFEYFSETQRNKGNFPGRFSGRQFSNSRSEMNVSTLELGDSALYLCASSPQTPSYNEQFFGPGTRLTVL.

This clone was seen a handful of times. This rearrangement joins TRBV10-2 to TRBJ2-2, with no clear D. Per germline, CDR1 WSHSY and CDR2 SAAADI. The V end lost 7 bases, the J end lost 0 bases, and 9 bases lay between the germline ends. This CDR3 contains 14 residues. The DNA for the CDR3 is TGCGCCAGCATCTGGCGGACGAACACCGGGGAGCTGTTTTTT. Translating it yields CASIWRTNTGELFF.

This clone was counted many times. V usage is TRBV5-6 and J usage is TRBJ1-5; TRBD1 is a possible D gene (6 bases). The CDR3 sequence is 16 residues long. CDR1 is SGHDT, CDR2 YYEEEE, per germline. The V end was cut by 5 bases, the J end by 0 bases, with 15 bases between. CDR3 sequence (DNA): TGTGCCAGCAGACGAGGGGGTCTATATAGCAATCAGCCCCAGCATTTT. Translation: CASRRGGLYSNQPQHF. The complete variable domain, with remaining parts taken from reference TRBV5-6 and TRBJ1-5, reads DAGVTQSPTHLIKTRGQQVTLRCSPKSGHDTVSWYQQALGQGPQFIFQYYEEEERQRGNFPDRFSGHQFPNYSSELNVNALLLGDSALYLCASRRGGLYSNQPQHFGDGTRLSIL.

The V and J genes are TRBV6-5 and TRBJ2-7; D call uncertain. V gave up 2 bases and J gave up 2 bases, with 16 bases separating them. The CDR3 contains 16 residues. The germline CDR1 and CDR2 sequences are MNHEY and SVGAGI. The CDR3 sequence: CASSYLNQVGAYEQYF. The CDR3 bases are TGTGCCAGCAGTTACCTTAACCAGGTTGGGGCCTACGAGCAGTACTTC.

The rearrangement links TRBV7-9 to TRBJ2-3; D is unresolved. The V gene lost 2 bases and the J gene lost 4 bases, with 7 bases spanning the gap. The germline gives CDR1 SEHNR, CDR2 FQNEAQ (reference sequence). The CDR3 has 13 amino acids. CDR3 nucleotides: TGTGCCAGCAGCTTATTCGCAGCAGATACGCAGTATTTT. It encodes CASSLFAADTQYF.

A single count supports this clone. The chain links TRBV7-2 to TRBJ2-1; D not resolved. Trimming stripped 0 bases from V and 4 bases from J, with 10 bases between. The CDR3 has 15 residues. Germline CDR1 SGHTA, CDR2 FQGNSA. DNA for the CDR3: TGTGCCAGCAGCTTAGCGCCGGGTAAATACAATGAGCAGTTCTTC. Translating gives CASSLAPGKYNEQFF. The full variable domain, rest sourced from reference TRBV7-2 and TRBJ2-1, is GAGVSQSPSNKVTEKGKDVELRCDPISGHTALYWYRQSLGQGLEFLIYFQGNSAPDKSGLPSDRFSAERTGGSVSTLTIQRTQQEDSAVYLCASSLAPGKYNEQFFGPGTRLTVL.

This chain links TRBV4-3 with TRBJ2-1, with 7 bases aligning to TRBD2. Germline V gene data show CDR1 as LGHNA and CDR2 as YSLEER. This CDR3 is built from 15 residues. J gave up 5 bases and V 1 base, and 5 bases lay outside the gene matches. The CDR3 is CASSQAGGYNNEQFF. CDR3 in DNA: TGCGCCAGCAGCCAAGCCGGGGGGTATAACAATGAGCAGTTCTTC.

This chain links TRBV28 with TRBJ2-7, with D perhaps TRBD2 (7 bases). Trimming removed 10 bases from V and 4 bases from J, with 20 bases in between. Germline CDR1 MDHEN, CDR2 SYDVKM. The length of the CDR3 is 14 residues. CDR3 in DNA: TGTGCCACTACTCGCGGGGGCAGGCTTTACGAGCAGTACTTC. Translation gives CATTRGGRLYEQYF.

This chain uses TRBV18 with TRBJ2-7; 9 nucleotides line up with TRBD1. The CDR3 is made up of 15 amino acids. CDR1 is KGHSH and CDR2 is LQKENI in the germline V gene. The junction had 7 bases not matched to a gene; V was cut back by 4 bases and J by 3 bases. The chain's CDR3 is CASSRTTGGNYEQYF. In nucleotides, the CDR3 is TGTGCCAGCTCACGAACGACAGGGGGAAACTACGAGCAGTACTTC.